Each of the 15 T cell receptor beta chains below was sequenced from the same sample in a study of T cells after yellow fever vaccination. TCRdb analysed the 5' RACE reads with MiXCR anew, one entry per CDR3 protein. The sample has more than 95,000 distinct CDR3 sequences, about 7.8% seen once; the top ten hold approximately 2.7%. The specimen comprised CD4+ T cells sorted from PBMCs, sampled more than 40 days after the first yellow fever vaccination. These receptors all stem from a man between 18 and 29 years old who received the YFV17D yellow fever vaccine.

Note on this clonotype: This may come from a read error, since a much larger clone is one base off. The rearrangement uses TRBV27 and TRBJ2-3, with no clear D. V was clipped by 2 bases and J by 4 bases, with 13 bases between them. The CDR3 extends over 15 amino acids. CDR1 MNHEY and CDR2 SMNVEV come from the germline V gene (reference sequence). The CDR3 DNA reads TGTGCCAGCAGTTTAAATCTCACGGGCGCAGATACGCAGTATTTT. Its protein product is CASSLNLTGADTQYF.

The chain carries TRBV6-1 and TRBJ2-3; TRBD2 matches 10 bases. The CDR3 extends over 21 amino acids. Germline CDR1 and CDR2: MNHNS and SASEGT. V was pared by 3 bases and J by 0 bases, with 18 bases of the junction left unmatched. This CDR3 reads CASSDVTRGLAVKRSTDTQYF. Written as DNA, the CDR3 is TGTGCCAGCAGTGATGTAACCCGTGGACTAGCGGTGAAACGAAGCACAGATACGCAGTATTTT.

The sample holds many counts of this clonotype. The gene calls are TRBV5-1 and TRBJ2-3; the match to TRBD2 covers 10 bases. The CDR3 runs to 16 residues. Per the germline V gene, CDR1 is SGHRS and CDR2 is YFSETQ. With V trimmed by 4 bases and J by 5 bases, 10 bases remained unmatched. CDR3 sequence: CASSPTKGTSVDTQYF. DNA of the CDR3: TGCGCCAGCAGCCCTACGAAAGGGACTAGCGTAGATACGCAGTATTTT.

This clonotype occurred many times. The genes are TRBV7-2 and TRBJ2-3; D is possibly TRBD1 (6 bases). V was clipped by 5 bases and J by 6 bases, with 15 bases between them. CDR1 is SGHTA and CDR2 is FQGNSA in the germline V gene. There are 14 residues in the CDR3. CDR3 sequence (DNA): TGTGCCAGCAGCCAGGACAGTCCCGCGGATACGCAGTATTTT. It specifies CASSQDSPADTQYF.

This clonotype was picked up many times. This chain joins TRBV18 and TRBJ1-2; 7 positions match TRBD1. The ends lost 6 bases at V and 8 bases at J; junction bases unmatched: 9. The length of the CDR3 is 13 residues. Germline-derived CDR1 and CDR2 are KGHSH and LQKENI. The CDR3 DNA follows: TGTGCCAGCTCGTATGACAGGGCCTACGGCTACACCTTC. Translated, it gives CASSYDRAYGYTF. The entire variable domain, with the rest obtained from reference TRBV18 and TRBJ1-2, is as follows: NAGVMQNPRHLVRRRGQEARLRCSPMKGHSHVYWYRQLPEEGLKFMVYLQKENIIDESGMPKERFSAEFPKEGPSILRIQQVVRGDSAAYFCASSYDRAYGYTFGSGTRLTVV.

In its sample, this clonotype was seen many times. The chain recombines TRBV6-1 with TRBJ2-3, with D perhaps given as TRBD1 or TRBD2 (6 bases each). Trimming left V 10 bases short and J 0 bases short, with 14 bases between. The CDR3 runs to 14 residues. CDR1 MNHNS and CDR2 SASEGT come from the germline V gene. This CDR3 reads CATQWGASTDTQYF. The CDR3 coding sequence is TGTGCCACCCAGTGGGGGGCTAGCACAGATACGCAGTATTTT.

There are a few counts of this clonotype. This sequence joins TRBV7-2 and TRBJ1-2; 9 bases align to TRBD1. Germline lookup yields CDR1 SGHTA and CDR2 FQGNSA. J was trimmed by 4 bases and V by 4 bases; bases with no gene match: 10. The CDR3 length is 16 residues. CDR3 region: CASSSRWGQGGYGYTF. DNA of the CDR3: TGTGCCAGCAGCTCGCGGTGGGGACAGGGAGGCTATGGCTACACCTTC.

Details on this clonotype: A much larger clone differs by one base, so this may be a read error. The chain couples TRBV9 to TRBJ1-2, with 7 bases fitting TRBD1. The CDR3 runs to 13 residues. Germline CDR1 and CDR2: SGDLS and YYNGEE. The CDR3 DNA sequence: TGTGCCAGCAGCATGGACAGGAACTATGGCTTCACCTTC. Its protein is CASSMDRNYGFTF.

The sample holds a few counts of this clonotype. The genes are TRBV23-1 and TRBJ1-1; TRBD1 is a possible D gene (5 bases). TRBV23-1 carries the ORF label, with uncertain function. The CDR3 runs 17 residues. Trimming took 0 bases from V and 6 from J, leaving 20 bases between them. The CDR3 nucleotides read TGCGCCAGCAGTCAATCGAATCGGAAAAGGGTGGGGGCTGAAGCTTTCTTT. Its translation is CASSQSNRKRVGAEAFF.

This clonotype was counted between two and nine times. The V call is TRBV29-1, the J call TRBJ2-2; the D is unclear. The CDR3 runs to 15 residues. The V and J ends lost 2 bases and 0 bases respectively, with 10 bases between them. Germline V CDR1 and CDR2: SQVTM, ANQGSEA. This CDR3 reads CSVEWATPNTGELFF. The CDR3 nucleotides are TGCAGCGTTGAATGGGCAACCCCGAACACCGGGGAGCTGTTTTTT.

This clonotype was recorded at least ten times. The chain's CDR3 is CASSAERGFTDTQYF. For the CDR3, the DNA is TGCGCCAGCAGCGCCGAGAGGGGATTCACAGATACGCAGTATTTT. V usage is TRBV5-1 and J usage is TRBJ2-3; D possibly matches TRBD1 or TRBD2 (5 bases each). V gave up 4 bases and J gave up 2 bases, with 14 bases separating them. The germline gives CDR1 SGHRS, CDR2 YFSETQ. CDR3 length: 15 amino acids.

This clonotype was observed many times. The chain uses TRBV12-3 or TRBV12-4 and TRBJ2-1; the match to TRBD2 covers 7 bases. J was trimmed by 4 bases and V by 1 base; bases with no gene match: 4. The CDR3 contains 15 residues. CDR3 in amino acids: CASSLVGGTYNEQFF. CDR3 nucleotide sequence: TGTGCCAGCAGTTTAGTCGGGGGGACTTACAATGAGCAGTTCTTC.

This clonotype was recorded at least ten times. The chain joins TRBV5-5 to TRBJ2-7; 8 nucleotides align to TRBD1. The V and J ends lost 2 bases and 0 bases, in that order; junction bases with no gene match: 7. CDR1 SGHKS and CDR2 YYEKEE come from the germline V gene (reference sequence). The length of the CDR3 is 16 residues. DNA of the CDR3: TGTGCCAGCAGCTTAAGACAGGGGAGAAACTCCTACGAGCAGTACGTC. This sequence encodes CASSLRQGRNSYEQYV.

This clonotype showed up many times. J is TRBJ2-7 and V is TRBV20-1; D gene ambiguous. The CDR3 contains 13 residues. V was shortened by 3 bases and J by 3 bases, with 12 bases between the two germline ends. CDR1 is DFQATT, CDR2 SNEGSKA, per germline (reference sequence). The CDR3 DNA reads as TGCAGTGCTAGTTCTGGGGTGGGCTACGAGCAGTACGTC. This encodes CSASSGVGYEQYV.

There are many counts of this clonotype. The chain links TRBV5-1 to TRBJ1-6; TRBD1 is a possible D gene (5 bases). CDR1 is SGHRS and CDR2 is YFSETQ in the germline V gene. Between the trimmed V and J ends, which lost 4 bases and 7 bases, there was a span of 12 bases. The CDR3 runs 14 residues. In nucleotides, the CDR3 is TGCGCCAGCAGCGTTTCAGGGCGGAATTCACCCCTCCACTTT. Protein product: CASSVSGRNSPLHF. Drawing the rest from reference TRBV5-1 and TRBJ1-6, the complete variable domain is KAGVTQTPRYLIKTRGQQVTLSCSPISGHRSVSWYQQTPGQGLQFLFEYFSETQRNKGNFPGRFSGRQFSNSRSEMNVSTLELGDSALYLCASSVSGRNSPLHFGNGTRLTVT.